Listed below are T cell receptor beta chains from one sample, sequenced in a study of early T cells in non-severe SARS-CoV-2 infection. TCRdb reprocessed the 5' RACE reads with MiXCR, giving one entry per CDR3 protein. The data show some 54,000 distinct CDR3 sequences, with approximately 10% seen just once and around 14% held by the top ten. Sequencing input: whole blood. Receptor source: an adult who was a healthcare worker with PCR-confirmed SARS-CoV-2 infection or an uninfected control (not recorded which). CDR3s include the opening cysteine and the closing phenylalanine or tryptophan. The order of the fields is J gene, D gene, V gene, clone size, CDR3 DNA, CDR3 protein. A D gene is named only where the DNA matches it firmly. Rows give clone size only sometimes, using once, few, many, or a class for an expanded clone.

j_call: TRBJ1-4
d_call: NA
v_call: TRBV11-2
clone_size: few
cdr3_nt: TGTGCCAGCAGCGAAACAGTGGGAGTACTTAATGAAAAACTGTTTTTT
cdr3_aa: CASSETVGVLNEKLFF

j_call: TRBJ2-7
d_call: NA
v_call: TRBV25-1
clone_size: many
cdr3_nt: TGTGCCAGCAGTGAGCCAGGCCGCTCCTACGAGCAGTACTTC
cdr3_aa: CASSEPGRSYEQYF

j_call: TRBJ1-5
d_call: NA
v_call: TRBV6-2/TRBV6-3
clone_size: many
cdr3_nt: TGTGCCAGCAGTTACTCCGGCGGTGAAAATCAGCCCCAGCATTTT
cdr3_aa: CASSYSGGENQPQHF

j_call: TRBJ2-3
d_call: NA
v_call: TRBV5-8
clone_size: many
cdr3_nt: TGTGCCAGCAGCTTCCCTGGGGGTACGCAGTATTTT
cdr3_aa: CASSFPGGTQYF

j_call: TRBJ2-3
d_call: NA
v_call: TRBV20-1
clone_size: many
cdr3_nt: TGCGGCCGGGGGGCCCGAGATACGCAGTATTTT
cdr3_aa: CGRGARDTQYF

j_call: TRBJ2-3
d_call: NA
v_call: TRBV20-1
clone_size: NA
cdr3_nt: TGCAGTGCTTTCCCAGATACGCAGTATTTT
cdr3_aa: CSAFPDTQYF

j_call: TRBJ2-1
d_call: NA
v_call: TRBV12-3/TRBV12-4
clone_size: many
cdr3_nt: TGTGCCAGCAGTATAATCCACAATGAGCAGTTCTTC
cdr3_aa: CASSIIHNEQFF

j_call: TRBJ2-3
d_call: TRBD2
v_call: TRBV28
clone_size: few
cdr3_nt: TGTGCCAGCAGTCGAGGACTAGCGTCAGATACGCAGTATTTT
cdr3_aa: CASSRGLASDTQYF

j_call: TRBJ1-5
d_call: NA
v_call: TRBV20-1
clone_size: NA
cdr3_nt: TGCAGTGCTAGGAGGGACACCTATCAGCCCCAGCATTTT
cdr3_aa: CSARRDTYQPQHF

j_call: TRBJ2-6
d_call: NA
v_call: TRBV19
clone_size: few
cdr3_nt: TGTGCCAGTAGTACCCAGGGGGCCAACGTCCTGACTTTC
cdr3_aa: CASSTQGANVLTF

j_call: TRBJ2-1
d_call: NA
v_call: TRBV5-8
clone_size: NA
cdr3_nt: TGTGCCAGCAGCGTACAGGGTTACAATGAGCAGTTCTTC
cdr3_aa: CASSVQGYNEQFF

j_call: TRBJ1-2
d_call: NA
v_call: TRBV2
clone_size: many
cdr3_nt: TGTGCCAGCAGTGACGTCCTCCGCCAGGGCTATGGCTACACCTTC
cdr3_aa: CASSDVLRQGYGYTF

j_call: TRBJ2-3
d_call: NA
v_call: TRBV7-6
clone_size: few
cdr3_nt: TGTGCCAGCAGTTACACCGTGGGAGATACGCAGTATTTT
cdr3_aa: CASSYTVGDTQYF

j_call: TRBJ1-5
d_call: NA
v_call: TRBV12-3/TRBV12-4
clone_size: many
cdr3_nt: TGTGCCAGCAGTTTAGGAGGCAGGGTGACTAGCAATCAGCCCCAGCATTTT
cdr3_aa: CASSLGGRVTSNQPQHF

j_call: TRBJ1-1
d_call: NA
v_call: TRBV7-9
clone_size: many
cdr3_nt: TGTGCCAGCAGCTTATTCAGGGGTACTGAAGCTTTCTTT
cdr3_aa: CASSLFRGTEAFF